Below, one T cell receptor beta chain is given with its context. The data belong to a study of PD-L1 blockade in urothelial cancer. Study-level background: About 90% of the roughly 30 patients were men whose urothelial cancer was bladder-origin. Blood analyses occurred 3 weeks (second dose) and 6 weeks post treatment start. Blood yielded a median of around 150,000 T cells per sample.

Synthetic spike-ins, TCR analog templates, were added into each PCR. TCRdb keeps only in-frame clones here, not all; method: immunoSEQ multiplex PCR. The sample holds about 110,000 clones, over 75% seen once. V lost 7 bases and J lost 2, with 18 bases in between. CDR1 is SNHLY, CDR2 FYNNEI, per germline. The CDR3 consists of 16 residues. This receptor was obtained from a man aged 50-60 years with urothelial cancer. This rearrangement joins TRBV2 to TRBJ1-5; D ambiguous. Specimen: PBMCs, collected around atezolizumab (anti-PD-L1) treatment. The CDR3: CASNSREDGGNQPQHF. As DNA, the CDR3 is TGTGCCAGCAATTCCCGGGAGGACGGAGGCAATCAGCCCCAGCATTTT.